The T cell receptor beta chain described here comes from a study of T cells in Graves' hyperthyroidism and ophthalmopathy. Study-level points and caveats: Blood also carried most thyroid clonotypes expanded above 0.001.

The sample holds many counts of this clonotype. Its antigen is still unknown. TCR beta CDR3 sequences were amplified from RNA transcripts. The HTBI primer set served for first-round RT-PCR of the TCR CDR3. TCRdb processed the multiplex PCR reads anew with MiXCR; each CDR3 protein has one entry. The table records fewer than 450,000 distinct CDR3 sequences, about a sixth of them present only once. The receptor was isolated from a woman aged 25 to 39 with Graves' hyperthyroidism that later progressed to Graves' ophthalmopathy. Specimen: blood.

The CDR3 bases are TGTGCCAGCAGTTTACGGCTCCGGGGGAGTATCGCTCTCTCTGGGGCCAACGTCCTGACTTTC. Amino acid sequence: CASSLRLRGSIALSGANVLTF. The J gene is TRBJ2-6, the V gene TRBV28; possibly TRBD2 for D (6 bases). V was cut by 2 bases and J by 0 bases, with 23 bases left in between. The CDR3 contains 21 residues. From germline, CDR1 is MDHEN and CDR2 SYDVKM.